A single T cell receptor beta chain is shown here with its context. Its antigen is unidentified. This sample is part of a study of T cells in Graves' hyperthyroidism and ophthalmopathy. Overall study results and limits: The model made its ophthalmopathy prediction, and onset followed a median about 5.9 months later. Most thyroid-expanded clonotypes above 0.001 were also found in blood.

RNA transcripts served as the template for amplifying TCR beta CDR3 regions. The TCR CDR3 first-round RT-PCR relied on the HTBI primer set. TCRdb independently ran MiXCR on the multiplex PCR reads; one entry per CDR3 protein. This sample has a few hundred thousand distinct CDR3 sequences, with approximately 16% found just once. Ophthalmopathy patients showed a Clinical Activity Score of at least 3, NOSPECS grade of at least 4 and duration under 3 months. Sequenced input: blood. The origin of this receptor is a woman in her thirties or forties with Graves' ophthalmopathy.

In DNA, the CDR3 is TGTGCCAGCAGGCTCCGGGACGCAGATACGCAGTATTTT. Translation: CASRLRDADTQYF. J is TRBJ2-3 and V is TRBV28; D is possibly TRBD1 or TRBD2 (5 bases each). V lost 6 bases and J 4 bases, leaving 11 bases between the germline ends. Looked up from germline, CDR1 is MDHEN and CDR2 is SYDVKM. The CDR3 consists of 13 residues.